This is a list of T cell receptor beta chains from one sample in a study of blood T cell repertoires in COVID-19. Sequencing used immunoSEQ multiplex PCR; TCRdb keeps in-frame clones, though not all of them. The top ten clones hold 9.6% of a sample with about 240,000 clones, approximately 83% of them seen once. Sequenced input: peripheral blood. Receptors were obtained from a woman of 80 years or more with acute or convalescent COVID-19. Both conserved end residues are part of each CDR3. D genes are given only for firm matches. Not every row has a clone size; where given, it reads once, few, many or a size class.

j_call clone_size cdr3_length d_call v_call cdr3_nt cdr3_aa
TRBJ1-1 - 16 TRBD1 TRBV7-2 TGTGCCAGCAGCTTCGTACAGGGGCGACGCGACACTGAAGCTTTCTTT CASSFVQGRRDTEAFF
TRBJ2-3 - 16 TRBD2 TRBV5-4 TGTGCCAGCAGCCTCGGACTAGCGGGGGTGGCAGATACGCAGTATTTT CASSLGLAGVADTQYF
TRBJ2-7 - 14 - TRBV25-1 TGTGCCAGCAGTGAAGGGGTGGGTCGGGGCGAGCAGTACTTC CASSEGVGRGEQYF
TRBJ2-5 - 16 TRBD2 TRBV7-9 TGTGCCAGCAGCACCTGGGGAGCGGGGAGCCAAGAGACCCAGTACTTC CASSTWGAGSQETQYF
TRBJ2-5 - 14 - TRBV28 TGTGCCATCCACCTGGGGGCCAGGAATGAGACCCAGTACTTC CAIHLGARNETQYF
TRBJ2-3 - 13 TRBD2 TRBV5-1 TGCGCCAGCAGCGGAATGGGCGGGGGTACGCAGTATTTT CASSGMGGGTQYF
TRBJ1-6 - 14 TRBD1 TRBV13 TGTGCCAGCAGCTCCCGACAGGGGAATTCACCCCTCCACTTT CASSSRQGNSPLHF
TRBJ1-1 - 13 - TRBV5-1 TGCGCCAGCACCCGCGACAGGAACACTGAAGCTTTCTTT CASTRDRNTEAFF
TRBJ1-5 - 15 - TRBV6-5 TGTGCCAGCAGTTACGATAGATATAGCAATCAGCCCCAGCATTTT CASSYDRYSNQPQHF
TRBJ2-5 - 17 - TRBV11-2 TGTGCCAGCAGCTTTTCCGGGACACCGAATTTCCAAGAGACCCAGTACTTC CASSFSGTPNFQETQYF
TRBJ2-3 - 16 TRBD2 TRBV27 TGTGCCAGCAGTTCAGTACTAGCGGGGGCCTCGTATACGCAGTATTTT CASSSVLAGASYTQYF
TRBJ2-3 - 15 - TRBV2 TGTGCCAGCAGTGAAGAAGGGGGACCGACAGATACGCAGTATTTT CASSEEGGPTDTQYF
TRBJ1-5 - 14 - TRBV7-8 TGTGCCAGCAGCTTACAGACAGTGGATCAGCCCCAGCATTTT CASSLQTVDQPQHF
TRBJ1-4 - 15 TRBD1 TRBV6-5 TGTGCCAGCAGGGGGGTGGGACAGAAAAATGAAAAACTGTTTTTT CASRGVGQKNEKLFF
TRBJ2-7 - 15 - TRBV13 TGTGCCAGCAGCGGAAGGGACGGGAGCTCCTACGAGCAGTACTTC CASSGRDGSSYEQYF
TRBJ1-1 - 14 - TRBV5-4 TGTGCCAGCAGCTTGGCCTCCGGACAAACCGAAGCTTTCTTT CASSLASGQTEAFF
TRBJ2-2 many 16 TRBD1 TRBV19 TGTGCCAGTAGTAGGAAGGGACAGGGGGGTACCGGGGAGCTGTTTTTT CASSRKGQGGTGELFF
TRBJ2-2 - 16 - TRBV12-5 TGTGCTAGTGGTTTGGGGGGGCTAAGTGCCACCGGGGAGCTGTTTTTT CASGLGGLSATGELFF
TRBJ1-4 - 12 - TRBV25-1 TGTGCCAGCAGCCAATTTAATGAAAAACTGTTTTTT CASSQFNEKLFF
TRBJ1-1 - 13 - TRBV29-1 TGCAGCGTTGATCGGGGAGGGAACACTGAAGCTTTCTTT CSVDRGGNTEAFF